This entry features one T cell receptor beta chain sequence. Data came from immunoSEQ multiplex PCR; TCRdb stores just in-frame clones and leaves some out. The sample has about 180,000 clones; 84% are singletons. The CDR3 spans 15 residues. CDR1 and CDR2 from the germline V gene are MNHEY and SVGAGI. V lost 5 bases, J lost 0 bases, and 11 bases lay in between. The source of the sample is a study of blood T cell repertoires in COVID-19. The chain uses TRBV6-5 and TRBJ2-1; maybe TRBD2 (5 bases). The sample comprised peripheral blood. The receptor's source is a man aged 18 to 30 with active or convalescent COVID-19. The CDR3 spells CASSLLGSSYNEQFF. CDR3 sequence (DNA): TGTGCCAGCAGTCTACTAGGGAGCTCCTACAATGAGCAGTTCTTC.